These T cell receptor beta chains were read from a single sample in a study of naive and memory T cell subsets. TCRdb re-called the UMI-ligation and nested PCR reads with MiXCR, one entry per CDR3 protein. The data contain 140,000 to 150,000 distinct CDR3 sequences, under 25% of them singletons. Sequenced sample: naive CD4+ T cells from blood. The receptors here all came from a human donor in good health. The CDR3 runs from the conserved cysteine through the conserved F or W. A D gene is named only where the DNA matches it firmly. Clone sizes are given selectively: once, few, many, or a class where the clone is expanded.

CDR3 protein: CASSPRTGDYEQYF
CDR3 DNA: TGTGCCAGCAGTCCCCGGACAGGGGACTACGAGCAGTACTTC
clone size: few
V gene: TRBV12-3/TRBV12-4
D gene: TRBD1
J gene: TRBJ2-7

CDR3 protein: CSANLAGPGTQYF
CDR3 DNA: TGCAGTGCTAATCTAGCGGGCCCCGGGACCCAGTACTTC
clone size: once
V gene: TRBV20-1
D gene: TRBD2
J gene: TRBJ2-5

CDR3 protein: CASSLAVSSLMVVDTQYF
CDR3 DNA: TGTGCCAGCAGCTTAGCGGTATCCAGCCTCATGGTAGTAGATACGCAGTATTTT
clone size: NA
V gene: TRBV7-8
D gene: NA
J gene: TRBJ2-3

CDR3 protein: CASSQDRSKMPQHF
CDR3 DNA: TGTGCCAGCAGCCAAGACAGGAGCAAGATGCCCCAGCATTTT
clone size: many
V gene: TRBV3-1
D gene: NA
J gene: TRBJ1-5

CDR3 protein: CASSIWAGTGGNQPQHF
CDR3 DNA: TGTGCCAGTAGTATTTGGGCCGGGACAGGGGGCAATCAGCCCCAGCATTTT
clone size: NA
V gene: TRBV19
D gene: TRBD1
J gene: TRBJ1-5

CDR3 protein: CSAISLAGGTDTQYF
CDR3 DNA: TGCAGTGCTATCTCACTAGCGGGAGGAACAGATACGCAGTATTTT
clone size: NA
V gene: TRBV20-1
D gene: TRBD2
J gene: TRBJ2-3

CDR3 protein: CASSPQSRAGGTEAFF
CDR3 DNA: TGTGCCAGCTCACCCCAATCCAGGGCCGGTGGGACTGAAGCTTTCTTT
clone size: NA
V gene: TRBV18
D gene: NA
J gene: TRBJ1-1

CDR3 protein: CASSRWGQGNTGELFF
CDR3 DNA: TGTGCCAGCAGTCGGTGGGGACAGGGGAACACCGGGGAGCTGTTTTTT
clone size: NA
V gene: TRBV3-1
D gene: TRBD1
J gene: TRBJ2-2

CDR3 protein: CASSLRYREGPQHF
CDR3 DNA: TGTGCCAGCAGTTTACGATACAGGGAAGGGCCCCAGCATTTT
clone size: few
V gene: TRBV27
D gene: NA
J gene: TRBJ1-5

CDR3 protein: CSATPGGSKYEQYF
CDR3 DNA: TGCAGTGCTACCCCGGGCGGGTCTAAATACGAGCAGTACTTC
clone size: few
V gene: TRBV20-1
D gene: NA
J gene: TRBJ2-7

CDR3 protein: CASSLAGSVETQYF
CDR3 DNA: TGTGCCAGCAGCTTAGCAGGGTCTGTGGAGACCCAGTACTTC
clone size: few
V gene: TRBV11-2
D gene: NA
J gene: TRBJ2-5

CDR3 protein: CASGEWTSYNEQFF
CDR3 DNA: TGTGCCAGCGGGGAGTGGACCTCCTACAATGAGCAGTTCTTC
clone size: few
V gene: TRBV6-2/TRBV6-3
D gene: NA
J gene: TRBJ2-1